The present entry profiles one TCR beta chain with its context. This clone's antigen is unknown. No much larger clone exists at a distance of one base, and base qualities are not known. The QIAGEN blood and tissue kit was used to extract genomic DNA from sorted cells, and the DNA was quantified on a NanoDrop 1000. Using multiplex PCR of genomic DNA, the immunoSEQ platform deep sequenced and quantified the TCR alpha and beta chains. The authors' pipeline ran thus. Annotation of the TCR sequences relied on IMGT gene and region definitions. Out-of-frame rearrangements were used as a proxy for the preselection repertoire and compared with in-frame clonotypes. Repertoire size was estimated with the iCHAO1 estimator supplied with the immunoSEQ platform. A Gini index, which is based on the Lorenz curve, was applied to in-frame amino acid clonotypes to measure clonal inequality. The intersect function in the R package tcR was used to count shared clonotypes, while the Jaccard index served to score similarity. Frequencies of V, J and V-J usage were subjected to principal component analysis with the R prcomp function, without normalization. TCRdb provides this immuneACCESS table in a form limited to in-frame rearrangements. Some clones are lacking; in checked studies, under half of them reflect an unresolved V gene, and why the rest are absent is not known. V and J calls and clone size are those listed in that table; D and trimming were worked out from the DNA. This sample has 50,000 to 65,000 clones in its table, and approximately 94% of those were observed once. Approximately 20% of the sample comes from the top ten.

Fluorescence-activated cell sorting was used to pull naive CD4 T cells, meaning cells that were CD45RO-negative and CD62L-positive, out of the PBMCs. Each donor gave approximately 47 ml of fresh peripheral blood, from which PBMCs were isolated by Ficoll density centrifugation. Cells were sorted on a FACSAria III instrument, and every sample had a purity above 90%. This sample is part of a study of human versus mouse CDR3 diversity and MHC coevolution (dated by TCRdb to about 2017). Background on the whole study: The immunoSEQ assay was reported to detect one in 200,000 T cells and to minimize multiplex PCR amplification bias. Repertoires of human naive CD4 T cells were used as a reference for TCR selection on multiple MHC II alleles and were compared against human-TCR-locus transgenic mice carrying single MHC II. Across mouse and human samples, each sample had between about 0.6 x 10^7 and 1.7 x 10^7 valid reads. The human cohort was made up of three healthy volunteer blood donors, who at collection were aged 30 to 39, 40 to 49 and 60 to 69, one donor in each range.

General findings and caveats noted by the study authors: iCHAO1 estimates gave humans the largest TCR beta repertoire, about 1.6 million clonotypes, attributed likely to selection by multiple MHC II molecules. Most of the three human donors showed the lowest clonal inequality scores among all compared groups. On average, humans had more CDR3 deletions and insertions than mice, indicating greater exonuclease and TdT activity. Because human T cells were selected on five or six MHC II alleles, repertoire diversity in humans and mice was not considered directly comparable.

The germline V gene gives CDR1 as SGHAT and CDR2 as FQNNGV. From its cysteine to its phenylalanine, the CDR3 spans 15 amino acids. Kept here is only the CDR3 DNA, which spans 45 bases and is read in frame from base 1. Sequencing was performed on naive CD4+ T cells from blood. The intended sense of this specimen's cell subset or site label: CD45RO-negative CD62L-positive naive CD4 T cells. This clonotype originated in a person between 55 and 70 years old in good health. The sequence links TRBV11-2 to TRBJ2-5, with TRBD2 identical over 13 junction bases. The J call is in doubt because the DNA end fits TRBJ2-7 better. The CDR3 sequence is CASSTGLAGVHEQYF. In nucleotides, the sequence is TGTGCCAGCAGCACCGGACTAGCGGGAGTCCACGAGCAGTACTTC.